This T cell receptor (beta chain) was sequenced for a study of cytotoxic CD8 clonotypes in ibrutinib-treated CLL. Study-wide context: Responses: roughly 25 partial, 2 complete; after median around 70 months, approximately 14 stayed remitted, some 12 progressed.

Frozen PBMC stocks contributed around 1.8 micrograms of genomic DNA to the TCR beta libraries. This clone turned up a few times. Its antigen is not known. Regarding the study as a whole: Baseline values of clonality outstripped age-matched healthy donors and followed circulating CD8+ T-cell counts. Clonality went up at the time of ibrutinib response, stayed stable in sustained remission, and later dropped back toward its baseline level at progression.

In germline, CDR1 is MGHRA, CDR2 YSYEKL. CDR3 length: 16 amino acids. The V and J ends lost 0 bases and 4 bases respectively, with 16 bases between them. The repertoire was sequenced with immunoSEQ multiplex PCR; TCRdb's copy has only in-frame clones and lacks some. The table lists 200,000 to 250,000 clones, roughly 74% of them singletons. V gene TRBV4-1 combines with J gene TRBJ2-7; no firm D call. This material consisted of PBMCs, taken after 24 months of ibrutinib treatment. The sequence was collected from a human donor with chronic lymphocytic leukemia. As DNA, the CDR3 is TGCGCCAGCAGCCAAGAAATCGGACCTCTTGGGTACGAGCAGTACTTC. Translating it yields CASSQEIGPLGYEQYF.